Following are 17 T cell receptor beta chains from one sample sequenced in a study of T cells in women clearing cervical HPV infection. Only in-frame clones appear in the TCRdb table, and some are missing; sequencing was by immunoSEQ multiplex PCR. The specimen's table records under 35,000 clones. The sequencing input was blood buffy coat. Receptor source: a woman aged 18 to 75 with a cervical HPV16 infection that either progressed to CIN3+ or cleared (not recorded which).

In the case of this clone: The read comes to an end 3 residues before the CDR3 does, leaving the germline J gene to fill in the end. The J gene is TRBJ2-3, the V gene TRBV5-1, with D tentatively TRBD2 (6 bases). The CDR3 extends over 15 amino acids. V dropped 4 bases and J dropped 2 bases, with 14 bases sitting between them. Per the germline V gene, CDR1 is SGHRS and CDR2 is YFSETQ. The CDR3 spells CASSPLSGNTDTQYF. The CDR3 DNA, read in part, is TGCGCCAGCAGCCCCCTTAGCGGTAACACAGATACG.

Turning to this clone: The CDR3 goes on 3 residues after the read ends, and that part is filled in from the germline J gene. The chain employs TRBV7-2 and TRBJ1-2; D is unclear. The V gene lost 5 bases and the J gene lost 7 bases, with 14 bases spanning the gap. Per the germline V gene, CDR1 is SGHTA and CDR2 is FQGNSA. The CDR3 has 13 amino acids. The CDR3 reads CASSPSGWGGYTF. CDR3 DNA, as far as it was read: TGTGCCAGCAGCCCTTCGGGGTGGGGTGGC.

Concerning this clone: The read terminates 3 residues before the CDR3 end, so the remaining end is supplied by the germline J gene. The rearrangement links TRBV7-9 to TRBJ2-3, with D possibly called TRBD1 or TRBD2 (5 bases each). This CDR3 is 12 amino acids long. V was trimmed by 8 bases and J by 5 bases, leaving 11 bases between them. Germline V gives CDR1 SEHNR, CDR2 FQNEAQ (reference sequence). The covered CDR3 bases are TGTGCCAGCCGCCCGAGGGGAGATACG. Its protein is CASRPRGDT. From start to end, the CDR3 is CASRPRGDTQYF.

Points on this clone: The read comes to an end 3 residues before the CDR3 does, leaving the germline J gene to fill in the end. The gene calls are TRBV12-5 and TRBJ2-3; D possibly corresponds to TRBD1 (5 bases). The germline CDR1 and CDR2 sequences are LGHNT and FRNRAP. This CDR3 is 15 amino acids long. V was shortened by 3 bases and J by 1 base, with 11 bases between the two germline ends. Here the CDR3 reads CASGLGEPGTDTQYF. The CDR3 bases that were read are TGTGCTAGTGGTTTAGGGGAACCAGGCACAGATACG.

A word on this clone: The DNA ends 3 residues before the CDR3 does, and the rest of the CDR3 is filled in from the germline J gene. The V and J genes are TRBV7-2 and TRBJ2-3; 7 bases agree with TRBD2. V lost 5 bases to trimming and J lost 0 bases; unmatched junction nucleotides: 5. Germline CDR1 SGHTA, CDR2 FQGNSA. There are 15 residues in the CDR3. CDR3 DNA (partial): TGTGCCAGCAGCCCTCTGGGGGGGAGCACAGATACG. It translates to CASSPLGGSTDT. The full CDR3 sequence reads CASSPLGGSTDTQYF.

The CDR3 is CASSHGQAGGYTF. The covered CDR3 bases are TGTGCCAGCTCACACGGACAGGCCGGAGGC. The chain combines TRBV18 with TRBJ1-2, with TRBD1 matching 7 bases. The sequenced fragment ends 3 residues before the CDR3 boundary, so the rest is inferred from the germline J gene. The CDR3 is 13 residues long. CDR1 is KGHSH and CDR2 is LQKENI in the germline V gene.

About this clone: The observed sequence ends 3 residues before the CDR3 terminus, with the missing tail filled in from the germline J gene. The V call is TRBV5-1, the J call TRBJ2-3; D is uncertain. CDR1 is SGHRS, CDR2 YFSETQ, per germline. V lost 2 bases, J lost 2 bases, and 9 bases lay in between. The CDR3 contains 14 residues. This chain's CDR3 is CASSLSPYTDTQYF. The sequenced part of the CDR3 DNA is TGCGCCAGCAGCTTAAGTCCCTACACAGATACG.

As regards this clone: The read halts 3 residues ahead of the CDR3 end, with the missing end drawn from the germline J gene. The chain has TRBV7-9 and TRBJ2-1; a weak D match, TRBD2 (5 bases). CDR3 length: 15 amino acids. The germline gives CDR1 SEHNR, CDR2 FQNEAQ (reference sequence). Trimming left V 5 bases short and J 7 bases short, with 18 bases between. The sequenced CDR3 bases are TGTGCCAGCAGCCGCCTCGGTGCGGGTGGTAATGAG. It is translated as CASSRLGAGGNE. The CDR3 in full is CASSRLGAGGNEQFF.

About this clone: The observed sequence ends 3 residues before the CDR3 terminus, with the missing tail filled in from the germline J gene. The chain has TRBV19 and TRBJ1-5, with 7 bases aligning to TRBD1. The CDR3 contains 15 residues. Looked up from germline, CDR1 is LNHDA and CDR2 is SQIVND (reference sequence). Trimming took 3 bases from V and 3 from J; bases not matched to a gene: 5. The CDR3 is CASSMLQGNNQPQHF. The sequenced part of the CDR3 DNA is TGTGCCAGTAGTATGTTACAGGGGAACAATCAGCCC.

With regard to this clone: The CDR3 goes on 3 residues after the read ends, and that part is filled in from the germline J gene. The J gene is TRBJ1-2, the V gene TRBV28; D uncertain. V was clipped by 3 bases and J by 4 bases, with 9 bases between them. Looked up from germline, CDR1 is MDHEN and CDR2 is SYDVKM. There are 13 residues in the CDR3. CDR3 residues: CASSFERTYGYTF. CDR3 DNA, as far as it was read: TGTGCCAGCAGTTTTGAGCGAACCTATGGC.

On this clone itself: The CDR3 is cut off 3 residues early in the read; its end comes from the germline J gene. V and J are TRBV5-4 and TRBJ1-1; tentative D call: TRBD1 (6 bases). V was cut by 3 bases and J by 1 base, with 16 bases left in between. This CDR3 spans 16 amino acids. Germline V lookup: CDR1 SGHNT, CDR2 YYREEE (reference sequence). Incomplete CDR3 DNA: TGTGCCAGCAGCTACCCTCGGGCAGGGGCGAACACTGAA. Protein: CASSYPRAGANTE. The full-length CDR3 reads as CASSYPRAGANTEAFF.

Comments on this clone: The observed sequence ends 3 residues before the CDR3 terminus, with the missing tail filled in from the germline J gene. This chain links TRBV11-2 with TRBJ2-5; possibly TRBD1 or TRBD2 for D (6 bases each). Between the trimmed V and J ends, which lost 5 bases and 2 bases, there was a span of 15 bases. Germline V CDR1 and CDR2: SGHAT, FQNNGV. CDR3 length: 15 residues. The DNA read from the CDR3 is TGTGCCAGCAGCCCAGGGGAGGTAGGGCAAGAGACC. This translates into CASSPGEVGQET. The full-length CDR3 reads as CASSPGEVGQETQYF. The variable domain in full, completed from reference TRBV11-2 and TRBJ2-5, reads EAGVAQSPRYKIIEKRQSVAFWCNPISGHATLYWYQQILGQGPKLLIQFQNNGVVDDSQLPKDRFSAERLKGVDSTLKIQPAKLEDSAVYLCASSPGEVGQETQYFGPGTRLLVL.

Concerning this clone: The CDR3 end lies 3 residues beyond the end of the read and is filled in from the germline J gene. The rearrangement links TRBV29-1 to TRBJ2-2; 10 bases line up with TRBD2. Germline V gene data show CDR1 as SQVTM and CDR2 as ANQGSEA. This CDR3 contains 16 residues. J gave up 2 bases and V 6 bases, and 9 bases lay outside the gene matches. CDR3 DNA, as far as it was read: TGCAGCGTCGTCACTAGCGGGATAGGAAACACCGGGGAG. Translated: CSVVTSGIGNTGE. The CDR3 in full is CSVVTSGIGNTGELFF.

Notes on this clone: The read stops 3 residues short of the end of the CDR3; the missing end is completed from the germline J gene. This chain joins TRBV5-4 and TRBJ2-4; TRBD2 agrees at 7 bases. The CDR3 contains 15 residues. Unmatched junction bases numbered 5, after V lost 0 bases and J lost 5 bases. In germline, CDR1 is SGHNT, CDR2 YYREEE (reference sequence). The CDR3 bases that were read are TGTGCCAGCAGCTTGGGGGGAGGGGCAGAAAACATT. Its translation: CASSLGGGAENI. The entire CDR3 protein is CASSLGGGAENIQYF.

As concerns this clone: The DNA ends 3 residues before the CDR3 does, and the rest of the CDR3 is filled in from the germline J gene. The rearrangement links TRBV20-1 to TRBJ2-7; 10 nucleotides agree with TRBD2. V shed 1 base and J 3 bases; nucleotides not matched to a gene: 6. This CDR3 has 15 amino acids. Germline V gene data show CDR1 as DFQATT and CDR2 as SNEGSKA (reference sequence). CDR3: CSARGGLASFYEQYF. The CDR3 bases that were read are TGCAGTGCTAGAGGGGGACTAGCGAGCTTCTACGAG.

A note on this clone: The read is 3 residues too short to cover the CDR3 end, so that end is filled in from the germline J gene. J is TRBJ1-2 and V is TRBV19; D is undetermined. CDR1 is LNHDA and CDR2 is SQIVND in the germline V gene (reference sequence). This CDR3 comprises 14 residues. CDR3 in amino acids: CASSTTSGSYDYTF. The CDR3 bases that were read are TGTGCCAGTAGTACGACTAGCGGGTCTTACGAC.

Details on this clone: The read is 3 residues too short to cover the CDR3 end, so that end is filled in from the germline J gene. This chain links TRBV24-1 with TRBJ1-1; 7 nucleotides match TRBD1. This CDR3 is 11 amino acids long. Germline V gene sequence: CDR1 KGHDR, CDR2 SFDVKD. The CDR3 is CATRKGAAAFF. The part of the CDR3 DNA that was read is TGTGCCACCAGGAAGGGGGCCGCA.